These T cell receptor beta chains were read from a single sample in a study of shared clonotypes between healthy human individuals. Profiled with immunoSEQ multiplex PCR; TCRdb holds only in-frame clones, not every one. Altogether 2 million to 3 million clones are present, 80% to 95% being singletons, with the ten largest covering approximately 0.37%. Specimen: naive CD4+ T cells from PBMCs. These receptor sequences come from a man between 18 and 29 years old in good health. Some clones in this sample may be carry-over from other donors' samples. Each CDR3 is given with its conserved first and last residue. A D gene is named only where the DNA matches it firmly. Clone size, where shown, is once, few, many, or a class for clones that have expanded.

cdr3_aa,cdr3_nt,clone_size,cdr3_length,d_call,v_call,j_call
CSVAKASGLSYEQYF,TGCAGCGTCGCGAAGGCTAGCGGCCTCTCCTACGAGCAGTACTTC,NA,15,TRBD2,TRBV29-1,TRBJ2-7
CASSEVGQGTGLAGVRADTQYF,TGTGCCAGCAGTGAAGTTGGACAGGGGACGGGACTAGCGGGAGTAAGAGCAGATACGCAGTATTTT,NA,22,TRBD2,TRBV6-1,TRBJ2-3
CASSWGGNEQFF,TGTGCCAGCAGCTGGGGGGGGAATGAGCAGTTCTTC,NA,12,TRBD2,TRBV11-3,TRBJ2-1
CASSPFGQSFGMNTEAFF,TGTGCCAGCAGCCCCTTTGGACAGTCCTTCGGCATGAACACTGAAGCTTTCTTT,NA,18,NA,TRBV4-2,TRBJ1-1
CASKKTQGLEEQFF,TGTGCCAGCAAAAAAACACAGGGGCTGGAAGAGCAGTTCTTC,NA,14,TRBD1,TRBV6-6,TRBJ2-1
CASTPRGAPARAKNIQYF,TGTGCCAGCACCCCTAGGGGGGCCCCAGCCCGAGCCAAAAACATTCAGTACTTC,NA,18,NA,TRBV28,TRBJ2-4
CASSQESFGTQETQYF,TGTGCCAGCAGCCAAGAATCATTCGGGACCCAAGAGACCCAGTACTTC,NA,16,NA,TRBV4-2,TRBJ2-5
CATSTSARGETQYF,TGTGCCACCTCCACTAGCGCACGAGGGGAGACCCAGTACTTC,NA,14,TRBD2,TRBV6-5,TRBJ2-5
CASRGVRQGSEKLFF,TGTGCCAGCAGAGGGGTGCGACAGGGGAGTGAAAAACTGTTTTTT,NA,15,TRBD1,TRBV2,TRBJ1-4
CASSLMAGGNTEAFF,TGTGCCAGCAGCTTAATGGCAGGGGGGAACACTGAAGCTTTCTTT,NA,15,TRBD1,TRBV7-9,TRBJ1-1
CASSSPWGQRDEQYF,TGTGCCAGCAGCTCACCCTGGGGCCAACGGGACGAGCAGTACTTC,NA,15,NA,TRBV7-9,TRBJ2-7
CASSFLPGLTTDTQYF,TGTGCCAGCAGCTTCTTACCGGGACTTACCACAGATACGCAGTATTTT,NA,16,NA,TRBV7-9,TRBJ2-3
CASSQDRGSLYEQYF,TGTGCCAGCAGCCAAGACAGGGGATCACTCTACGAGCAGTACTTC,NA,15,TRBD1,TRBV7-3,TRBJ2-7
CASSETGYEQYF,TGTGCCAGTAGTGAAACAGGGTACGAGCAGTACTTC,NA,12,NA,TRBV19,TRBJ2-7
CSVEGRGVNEQFF,TGCAGCGTTGAGGGCCGGGGAGTCAATGAGCAGTTCTTC,NA,13,NA,TRBV29-1,TRBJ2-1
CASSLTTTGGFEQYF,TGTGCCAGCAGCTTAACCACGACAGGGGGCTTCGAGCAGTACTTC,NA,15,TRBD1,TRBV7-3,TRBJ2-7
CASSPDGPGGANVLTF,TGTGCCAGCAGCCCGGACGGTCCTGGCGGGGCCAACGTCCTGACTTTC,once,16,NA,TRBV11-3,TRBJ2-6
CASSLNSGLANEKLFF,TGTGCCAGCTCACTCAACTCCGGGTTGGCTAATGAAAAACTGTTTTTT,NA,16,NA,TRBV18,TRBJ1-4
CASKGTVNPTQYF,TGTGCCAGTAAGGGGACCGTCAATCCGACCCAGTACTTC,NA,13,NA,TRBV19,TRBJ2-5
CASSSLGTENEKLFF,TGCGCCAGCAGCTCGCTCGGGACAGAAAATGAAAAACTGTTTTTT,NA,15,TRBD1,TRBV5-1,TRBJ1-4
CASSPRPQTSRDEQFF,TGTGCCAGTAGCCCCCGGCCTCAGACTAGCCGGGATGAGCAGTTCTTC,NA,16,TRBD2,TRBV19,TRBJ2-1
CASSFSVGGSPEAFF,TGTGCCAGCAGTTTCTCTGTCGGGGGCAGCCCTGAAGCTTTCTTT,NA,15,NA,TRBV6-6,TRBJ1-1
CASSPPGEKLFF,TGTGCCAGCAGCCCCCCAGGGGAAAAACTGTTTTTT,NA,12,NA,TRBV14,TRBJ1-4
CASSSNTGGWWQYF,TGTGCCAGCAGTTCGAACACAGGGGGATGGTGGCAGTACTTC,NA,14,TRBD1,TRBV28,TRBJ2-7
CASGSFDGPGSNQPQHF,TGTGCTAGTGGTTCCTTCGACGGCCCCGGCAGCAATCAGCCCCAGCATTTT,NA,17,NA,TRBV12-5,TRBJ1-5
CASTRDRGSRSLHF,TGTGCCAGTACCCGGGACAGGGGCTCGAGGTCCCTCCACTTT,once,14,TRBD1,TRBV28,TRBJ1-6
CASTLGNQPQHF,TGTGCCAGCACCCTCGGTAATCAGCCCCAGCATTTT,few,12,NA,TRBV28,TRBJ1-5
CAIATGGESNQPQHF,TGTGCCATCGCGACAGGGGGCGAGAGCAATCAGCCCCAGCATTTT,NA,15,TRBD1,TRBV10-3,TRBJ1-5
CASSLRGLQETQYF,TGTGCCAGCAGCCTCCGGGGCCTCCAAGAGACCCAGTACTTC,NA,14,NA,TRBV7-3,TRBJ2-5
CASSTQGIRYTEAFF,TGTGCCAGTAGCACCCAGGGGATTCGGTACACTGAAGCTTTCTTT,NA,15,NA,TRBV19,TRBJ1-1
CASGAGGTSGYGYTF,TGTGCTAGTGGCGCGGGGGGCACCTCCGGATATGGCTACACCTTC,NA,15,NA,TRBV12-5,TRBJ1-2
CASSQGQGSLNEQYF,TGTGCCAGCAGCCAGGGACAGGGGAGTTTGAACGAGCAGTACTTC,once,15,TRBD1,TRBV7-9,TRBJ2-7
CASSQDAYSSTYEQYF,TGCGCCAGCAGCCAAGATGCCTACAGCAGTACCTACGAGCAGTACTTC,NA,16,NA,TRBV4-3,TRBJ2-7
CASSEIMNTEAFF,TGTGCCAGCAGTGAAATAATGAACACTGAAGCTTTCTTT,NA,13,NA,TRBV6-1,TRBJ1-1
CASSLWFDSYEQYF,TGCGCCAGCAGCTTGTGGTTTGACTCCTACGAGCAGTACTTC,once,14,NA,TRBV5-1,TRBJ2-7
CASSPGGDTGNTIYF,TGCGCCAGCAGCCCCGGAGGGGATACTGGAAACACCATATATTTT,NA,15,NA,TRBV5-1,TRBJ1-3
CASSESGGPETQYF,TGCGCCAGCAGTGAATCGGGAGGGCCGGAGACCCAGTACTTC,NA,14,TRBD2,TRBV10-1,TRBJ2-5
CASSRGFGTDTQYF,TGTGCCAGCAGCCGGGGCTTTGGCACAGATACGCAGTATTTT,NA,14,NA,TRBV7-8,TRBJ2-3
CASSRAAGGYTF,TGTGCCAGCAGTAGGGCGGCAGGGGGCTACACCTTC,NA,12,NA,TRBV28,TRBJ1-2
CASSPPGRGEEKLFF,TGTGCCAGCTCGCCACCGGGAAGGGGAGAGGAAAAACTGTTTTTT,NA,15,NA,TRBV18,TRBJ1-4
CASNFVEGKPKAFF,TGTGCCAGCAACTTCGTCGAGGGTAAGCCCAAAGCTTTCTTT,NA,14,NA,TRBV28,TRBJ1-1
CASSVVGTGYQETQYF,TGTGCCAGCAGCGTAGTAGGGACAGGGTATCAAGAGACCCAGTACTTC,NA,16,TRBD1,TRBV9,TRBJ2-5